This T cell receptor beta chain was profiled in a study of cytomegalovirus exposure and HLA in healthy donors. Whole-study context: Genetic ancestry analysis placed about 84% of the roughly 400 donors that were genotyped in the Caucasian-associated cluster.

The PCR had 60 Vbeta and 13 Jbeta primers. Only in-frame clones appear in the TCRdb table, and some are missing; sequencing was by immunoSEQ multiplex PCR. The sample comprises over 150,000 clones, around 72% of which are singletons, and around 3% rests with the top ten. From germline, CDR1 is MNHEY and CDR2 SMNVEV (reference sequence). The CDR3 totals 15 residues. J lost 4 bases, V lost 2 bases, and 3 bases had no gene match. Findings of the study overall: TCR beta V- and J-gene trimming, according to a later analysis, was linked to a missense DCLRE1C variant.

A word on this clone: The target antigen is unknown.

V gene TRBV27 combines with J gene TRBJ2-1; 9 nucleotides match TRBD2. The source material was PBMCs. The sequence derives from a woman aged 50 to 60 in good health and CMV-seropositive. CDR3 nucleotides: TGTGCCAGCAGTTTACAGACTAGCGGTTACAATGAGCAGTTCTTC. It encodes CASSLQTSGYNEQFF.